This TCR beta chain appears in the sequencing data of a study of T-cell reconstitution after alpha-beta-depleted transplantation in children. The CDR3 is 17 amino acids. Trimming removed 4 bases from V and 6 bases from J; junction bases left unmatched: 12. Germline V gene lookup returns CDR1 MGHRA and CDR2 YSYEKL. This clonotype was recorded a few times. Construction of the TCRbeta library involved unique molecular identifiers. TCRdb redid the calling of the PCR reads with MiXCR, one entry per CDR3 protein. The sample yields 800,000 to 1,000,000 distinct CDR3 sequences, roughly 29% seen once. The genes are TRBV4-1 and TRBJ2-2; 9 nucleotides line up with TRBD2. The specimen comprised PBMCs, mostly from graft donor cells, sampled 360 days after TCRalphabeta/CD19-depleted stem cell transplant. The receptor comes from a boy under two years old who had a stem cell transplant for SCID, so the T cells may come from the graft donor. CDR3 loop: CASSRGLAPAIPGELFF. The CDR3 coding sequence is TGCGCCAGCAGCCGGGGACTAGCCCCTGCGATCCCCGGGGAGCTGTTTTTT.